This T cell receptor beta chain was observed in a study of post-analysis software for immune sequencing data. The CDR3 is made up of 13 amino acids. The V end lost 0 bases, the J end lost 3 bases, and 7 bases lay between the germline ends. CDR1 is DFQATT, CDR2 SNEGSKA, per germline (reference sequence). Study-wide results and limits: F measure grouped same-batch samples tightly together. Significantly lower normalized Chao1 diversity was found in patients with multiple sclerosis relative to controls. The five TRBV segments detected at higher frequency in patients than in controls included TRBV5-6, TRBV5-1 and TRBV20-1.

With regard to this clonotype: Antigen unknown.

Unique molecular identifiers featured in each of the TCR beta cDNA libraries. T cells numbering 1 to 10 million yielded cDNA molecules that totaled roughly 500,000. TCRdb itself ran the PCR reads through MiXCR, one entry per CDR3 protein. This table holds about 380,000 distinct CDR3 sequences, less than 40% found once. The sequenced sample consisted of blood. This sequence joins TRBV20-1 and TRBJ2-3; no firm D call. This TCR came from a girl between 10 and 17 years old with multiple sclerosis. The CDR3 here is CSARDLKTDTQYF. The CDR3 nucleotides read TGCAGTGCTAGAGATTTAAAAACAGATACGCAGTATTTT.